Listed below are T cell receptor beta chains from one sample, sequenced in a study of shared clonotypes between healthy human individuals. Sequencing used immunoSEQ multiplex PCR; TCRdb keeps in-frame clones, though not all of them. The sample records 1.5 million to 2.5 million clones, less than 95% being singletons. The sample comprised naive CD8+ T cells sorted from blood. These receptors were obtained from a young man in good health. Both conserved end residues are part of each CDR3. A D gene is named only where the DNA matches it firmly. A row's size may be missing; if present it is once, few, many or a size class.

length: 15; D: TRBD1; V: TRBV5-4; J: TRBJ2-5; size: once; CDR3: CASSSTGASQETQYF; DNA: TGTGCCAGCAGCTCGACAGGGGCTAGCCAAGAGACCCAGTACTTC
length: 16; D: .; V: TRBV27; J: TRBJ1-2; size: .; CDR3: CASRLSAADRLYGYTF; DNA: TGTGCCAGCAGATTGTCGGCGGCGGACCGACTCTATGGCTACACCTTC
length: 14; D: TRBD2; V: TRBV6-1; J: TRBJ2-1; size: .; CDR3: CASSLAGDYNEQFF; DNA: TGTGCCAGCAGTCTAGCGGGGGATTACAATGAGCAGTTCTTC
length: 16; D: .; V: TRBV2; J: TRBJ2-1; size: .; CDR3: CASSENMGTSYNEQFF; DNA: TGTGCCAGCAGTGAAAATATGGGAACCTCCTACAATGAGCAGTTCTTC
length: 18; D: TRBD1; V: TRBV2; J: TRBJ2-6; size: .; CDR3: CASSEGTGDPSGANVLTF; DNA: TGTGCCAGCAGTGAAGGAACAGGGGACCCCTCTGGGGCCAACGTCCTGACTTTC
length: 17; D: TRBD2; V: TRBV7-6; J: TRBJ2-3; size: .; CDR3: CASSLSLAGGPGDTQYF; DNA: TGTGCCAGCAGCTTATCTCTAGCGGGAGGGCCGGGAGATACGCAGTATTTT
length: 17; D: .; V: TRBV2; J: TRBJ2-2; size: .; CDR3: CASSEAIPATEAGELFF; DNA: TGTGCCAGCAGTGAAGCGATTCCGGCCACAGAGGCCGGGGAGCTGTTTTTT
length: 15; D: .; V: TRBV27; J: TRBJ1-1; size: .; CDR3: CASSSSFGGNTEAFF; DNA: .
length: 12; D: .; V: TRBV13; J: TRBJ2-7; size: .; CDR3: CASSLTLGEQYF; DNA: TGTGCCAGCAGCTTAACGCTCGGCGAGCAGTACTTC
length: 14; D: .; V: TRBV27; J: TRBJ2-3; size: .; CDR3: CASSLRGDHYTQYF; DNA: TGTGCCAGCAGTTTAAGGGGGGATCACTATACGCAGTATTTT
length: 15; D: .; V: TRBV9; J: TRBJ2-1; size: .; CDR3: CASSVGGTSYNEQFF; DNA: TGTGCCAGCAGCGTAGGAGGGACTTCCTACAATGAGCAGTTCTTC
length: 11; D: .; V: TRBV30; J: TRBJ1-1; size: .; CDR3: CAKEGGTEAFF; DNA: TGTGCCAAAGAGGGGGGAACTGAAGCTTTCTTT
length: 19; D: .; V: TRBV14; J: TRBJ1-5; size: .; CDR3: CASSQDLGRQGKSNQPQHF; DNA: TGTGCCAGCAGCCAAGATCTTGGTCGGCAGGGGAAAAGCAATCAGCCCCAGCATTTT
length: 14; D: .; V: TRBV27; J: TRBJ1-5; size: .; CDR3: CASSETEPNQPQHF; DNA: TGTGCCAGCAGCGAGACAGAGCCCAATCAGCCCCAGCATTTT
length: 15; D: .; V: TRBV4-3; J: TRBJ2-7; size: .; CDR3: CASSQDWQGSYEQYF; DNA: TGCGCCAGCAGCCAAGACTGGCAGGGTAGCTACGAGCAGTACTTC
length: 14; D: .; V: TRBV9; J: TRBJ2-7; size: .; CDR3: CASSNRDGPYEQYF; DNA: TGTGCCAGCAGCAACCGGGACGGACCCTACGAGCAGTACTTC
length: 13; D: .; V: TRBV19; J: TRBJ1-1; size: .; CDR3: CASSSRLNTEAFF; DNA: TGTGCCAGTAGTTCACGGTTGAACACTGAAGCTTTCTTT
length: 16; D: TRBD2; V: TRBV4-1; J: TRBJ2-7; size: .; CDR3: CASSQTLAGGTYEQYF; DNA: TGCGCCAGCAGCCAGACCCTAGCGGGAGGTACCTACGAGCAGTACTTC
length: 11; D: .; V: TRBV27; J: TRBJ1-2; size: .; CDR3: CASPVGYGYTF; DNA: TGTGCCAGTCCGGTGGGCTATGGCTACACCTTC
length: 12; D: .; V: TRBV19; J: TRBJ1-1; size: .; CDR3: CASRMGNTEAFF; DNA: TGTGCCAGCAGAATGGGGAACACTGAAGCTTTCTTT
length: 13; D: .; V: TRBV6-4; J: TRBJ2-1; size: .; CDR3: CASSDSWADEQFF; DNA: TGTGCCAGCAGTGACTCGTGGGCGGATGAGCAGTTCTTC
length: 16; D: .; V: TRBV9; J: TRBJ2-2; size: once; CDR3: CASSVMAGTGTGELFF; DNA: TGTGCCAGCAGCGTAATGGCGGGAACCGGGACCGGGGAGCTGTTTTTT
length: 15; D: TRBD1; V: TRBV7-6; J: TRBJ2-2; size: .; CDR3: CASSLLQGATGELFF; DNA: TGTGCCAGCAGCTTACTTCAGGGGGCGACCGGGGAGCTGTTTTTT
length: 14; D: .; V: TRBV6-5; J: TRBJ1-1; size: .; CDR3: CASSYAEGDTEAFF; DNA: TGTGCCAGCAGTTACGCCGAGGGGGATACTGAAGCTTTCTTT
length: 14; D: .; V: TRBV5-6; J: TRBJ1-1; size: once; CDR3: CASSLSAQPPEAFF; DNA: TGTGCCAGCAGCTTATCGGCCCAACCCCCTGAAGCTTTCTTT
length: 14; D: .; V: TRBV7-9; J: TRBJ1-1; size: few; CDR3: CASSLDGGITEAFF; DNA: TGTGCCAGCAGCTTAGATGGAGGGATCACTGAAGCTTTCTTT
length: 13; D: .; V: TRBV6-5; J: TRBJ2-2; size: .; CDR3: CASSYLLGGELFF; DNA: TGTGCCAGCAGTTACCTCTTGGGCGGGGAGCTGTTTTTT
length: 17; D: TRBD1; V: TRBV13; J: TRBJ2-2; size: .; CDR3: CASSPTLGGEDTGELFF; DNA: TGTGCCAGCAGCCCGACCCTAGGGGGCGAGGACACCGGGGAGCTGTTTTTT
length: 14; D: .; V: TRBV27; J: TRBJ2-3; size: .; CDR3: CASSLQTRTDTQYF; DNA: TGTGCCAGCAGTCTCCAGACCCGCACAGATACGCAGTATTTT
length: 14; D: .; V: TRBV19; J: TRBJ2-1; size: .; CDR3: CASSIWGQHNEQFF; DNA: TGTGCCAGTAGTATCTGGGGGCAACACAATGAGCAGTTCTTC
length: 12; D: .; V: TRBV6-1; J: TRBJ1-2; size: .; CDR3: CASRVQGTGYTF; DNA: TGTGCCAGCAGAGTCCAGGGGACGGGCTACACCTTC
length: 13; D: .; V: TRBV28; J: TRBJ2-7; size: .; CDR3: CASRSTISYEQYF; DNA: TGTGCCAGCAGATCTACCATCTCCTACGAGCAGTACTTC
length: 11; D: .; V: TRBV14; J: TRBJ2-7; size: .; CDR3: CASSRAFEQYF; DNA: TGTGCCAGCAGCCGTGCGTTCGAGCAGTACTTC
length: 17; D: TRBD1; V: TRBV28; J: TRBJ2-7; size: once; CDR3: CASSLRTGGGEDYEQYF; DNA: TGTGCCAGCAGTCTAAGGACAGGGGGCGGTGAGGACTACGAGCAGTACTTC
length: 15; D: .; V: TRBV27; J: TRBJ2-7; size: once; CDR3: CASSPLPLGSYEQYF; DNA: TGTGCCAGCAGTCCCCTTCCCCTCGGCTCCTACGAGCAGTACTTC
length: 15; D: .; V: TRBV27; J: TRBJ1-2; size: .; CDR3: CASRLGGLSNYGYTF; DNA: TGTGCCAGCAGGTTAGGGGGTCTGAGTAACTATGGCTACACCTTC
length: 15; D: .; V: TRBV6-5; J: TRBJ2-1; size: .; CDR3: CASSSPPGDYNEQFF; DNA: TGTGCCAGCAGCTCCCCTCCGGGAGACTACAATGAGCAGTTCTTC
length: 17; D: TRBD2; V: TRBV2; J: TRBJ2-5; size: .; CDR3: CASSGGTSGRIQETQYF; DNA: TGTGCCAGCAGTGGCGGGACTAGCGGGAGGATTCAAGAGACCCAGTACTTC
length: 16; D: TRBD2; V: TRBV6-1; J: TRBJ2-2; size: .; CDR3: CASSDGLAGGSGELFF; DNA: TGTGCCAGCAGTGATGGACTAGCGGGGGGCTCCGGGGAGCTGTTTTTT
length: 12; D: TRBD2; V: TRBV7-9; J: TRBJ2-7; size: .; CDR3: CASSLTGGEQYF; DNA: TGTGCCAGCAGCCTTACGGGGGGCGAGCAGTACTTC
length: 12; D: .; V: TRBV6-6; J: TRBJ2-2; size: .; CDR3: CASRANTGELFF; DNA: TGTGCCAGCAGGGCGAACACCGGGGAGCTGTTTTTT
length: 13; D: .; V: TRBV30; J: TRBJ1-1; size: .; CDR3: CAWSVDGSTEAFF; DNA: TGTGCCTGGAGTGTAGACGGGAGCACTGAAGCTTTCTTT
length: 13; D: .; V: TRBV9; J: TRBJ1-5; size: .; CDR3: CASSGGEDQPQHF; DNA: TGTGCCAGCAGCGGGGGGGAGGATCAGCCCCAGCATTTT
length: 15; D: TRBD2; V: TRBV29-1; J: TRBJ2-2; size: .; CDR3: CSVEASGVGTGELFF; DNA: TGCAGCGTTGAGGCTAGCGGGGTCGGGACCGGGGAGCTGTTTTTT
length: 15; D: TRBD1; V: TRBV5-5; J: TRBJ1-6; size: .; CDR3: CASSLRQGMYSPLHF; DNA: TGTGCCAGCAGCTTGAGACAGGGAATGTATTCACCCCTCCACTTT
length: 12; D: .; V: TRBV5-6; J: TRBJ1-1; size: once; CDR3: CASRGGDTEAFF; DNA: TGTGCCAGCCGTGGGGGTGACACTGAAGCTTTCTTT
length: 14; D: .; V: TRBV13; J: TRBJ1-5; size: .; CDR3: CASSSVSGNQPQHF; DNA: TGTGCCAGCAGCTCAGTCTCGGGCAATCAGCCCCAGCATTTT
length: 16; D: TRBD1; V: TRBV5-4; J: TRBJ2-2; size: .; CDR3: CASSLNTGVLRGELFF; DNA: TGTGCCAGCAGCTTAAACACAGGGGTACTCAGAGGGGAGCTGTTTTTT
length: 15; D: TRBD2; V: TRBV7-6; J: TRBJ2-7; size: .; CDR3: CASSPGLAGGLEQYF; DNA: TGTGCCAGCAGCCCTGGACTAGCGGGAGGCCTGGAGCAGTACTTC
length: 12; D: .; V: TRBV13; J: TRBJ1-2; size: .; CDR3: CASSLIGGGYTF; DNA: TGTGCCAGCAGCTTGATTGGGGGTGGCTACACCTTC
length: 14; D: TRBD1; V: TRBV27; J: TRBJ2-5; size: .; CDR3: CASSLGQPEETQYF; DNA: TGTGCCAGCAGTTTGGGACAGCCCGAAGAGACCCAGTACTTC
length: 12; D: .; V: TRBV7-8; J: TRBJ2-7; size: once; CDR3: CASSLGHSEQYF; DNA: TGTGCCAGCAGCTTAGGTCATTCCGAGCAGTACTTC
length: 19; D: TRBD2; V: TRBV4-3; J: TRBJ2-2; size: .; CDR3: CASSQDWGTSGPNTGELFF; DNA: TGCGCCAGCAGCCAAGATTGGGGGACTAGCGGGCCGAACACCGGGGAGCTGTTTTTT
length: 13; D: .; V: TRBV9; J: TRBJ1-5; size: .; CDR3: CASSVTGTQPQHF; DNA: TGTGCCAGCAGCGTCACAGGGACGCAGCCCCAGCATTTT